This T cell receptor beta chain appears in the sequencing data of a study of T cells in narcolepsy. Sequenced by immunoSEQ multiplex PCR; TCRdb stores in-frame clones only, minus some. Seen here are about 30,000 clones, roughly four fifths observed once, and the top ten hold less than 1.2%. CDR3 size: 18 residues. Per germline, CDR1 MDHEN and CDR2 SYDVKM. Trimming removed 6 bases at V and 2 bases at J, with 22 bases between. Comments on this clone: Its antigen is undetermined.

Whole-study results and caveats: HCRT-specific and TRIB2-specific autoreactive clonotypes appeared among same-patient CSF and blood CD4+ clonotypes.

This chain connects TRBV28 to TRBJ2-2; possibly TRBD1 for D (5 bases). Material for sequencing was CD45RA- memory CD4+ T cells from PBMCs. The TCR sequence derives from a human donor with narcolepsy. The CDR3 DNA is TGTGCCAGCAGACCCGCAACGACAGTCCAATTTAACACCGGGGAGCTGTTTTTT. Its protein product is CASRPATTVQFNTGELFF. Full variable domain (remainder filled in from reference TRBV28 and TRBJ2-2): DVKVTQSSRYLVKRTGEKVFLECVQDMDHENMFWYRQDPGLGLRLIYFSYDVKMKEKGDIPEGYSVSREKKERFSLILESASTNQTSMYLCASRPATTVQFNTGELFFGEGSRLTVL.